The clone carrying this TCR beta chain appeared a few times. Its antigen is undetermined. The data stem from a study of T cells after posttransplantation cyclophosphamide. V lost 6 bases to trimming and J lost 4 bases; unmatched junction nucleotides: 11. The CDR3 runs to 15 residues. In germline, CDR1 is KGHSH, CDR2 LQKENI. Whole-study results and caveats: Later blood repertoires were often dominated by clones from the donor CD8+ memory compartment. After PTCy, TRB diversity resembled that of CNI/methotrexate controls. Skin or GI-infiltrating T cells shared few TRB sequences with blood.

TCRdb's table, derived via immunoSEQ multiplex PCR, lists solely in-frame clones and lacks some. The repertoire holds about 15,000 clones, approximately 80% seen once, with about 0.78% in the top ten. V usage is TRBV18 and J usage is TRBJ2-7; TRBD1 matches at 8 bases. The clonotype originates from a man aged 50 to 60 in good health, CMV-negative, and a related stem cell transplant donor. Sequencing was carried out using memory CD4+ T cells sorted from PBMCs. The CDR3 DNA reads TGTGCCAGCTCCACGTCAAGGACAGGGACTTACGAGCAGTACTTC. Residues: CASSTSRTGTYEQYF.